The entry below gives a single T cell receptor (beta chain) sequence along with its context. The antigen this receptor binds is unknown. The sample holds no much larger clone one base away, and base qualities are not on file. Ficoll-Paque density gradient centrifugation was used to isolate PBMCs. This record belongs to a study of T-cell memory formation after mild COVID-19 (dated by TCRdb to the early 2020s). Study-wide context: TCR sequence clusters from the two donors were found to be largely donor specific. In two donors, T-cell clones that expanded and contracted after mild COVID-19 were tracked by sequencing TCRalpha and TCRbeta repertoires over time. Two young, previously healthy adult volunteers, one female and one male, were included in the cohort. Here is what the overall study found, with its caveats: Contracting CD4+ clones turned up mainly in the CM and EM memory subsets, whereas EMRA was where CD8+ clones were enriched. The second-wave clones that peaked on day 37 were not confirmed to be SARS-CoV-2 specific. Some responding clones were detected in pre-infection memory, which suggested that pre-existing cross-reactive memory T cells had joined the SARS-CoV-2 response. Only a couple of mild cases were covered in the study, and larger cohorts including severe cases with pre-infection samples were considered necessary. Clones that contracted from day 15 to 85 showed balanced CD4/CD8 phenotypes, whereas a second wave of clones that expanded from day 15 to 37 leaned towards CD4+.

The CDR3 sequence holds 16 residues, the cysteine and phenylalanine included. Of all the DNA, just the CDR3 is kept, 48 bases in frame from base 1. The germline ends are 19 bases apart after V is trimmed by 7 bases and J by 2 bases. Reading the germline V gene gives CDR1 SNHLY and CDR2 FYNNEI. Instrument on record: Illumina NovaSeq 6000. TCRalpha and TCRbeta cDNA libraries were built by 5'RACE with constant-segment primers, adding sample barcodes and unique molecular identifiers. Trizol reagent was used to extract RNA from every sample. The libraries were amplified in two PCR steps, and the second step added a second sample barcode and Illumina TruSeq adapters. Sequencing of libraries was performed on an Illumina NovaSeq with 2 x 150 bp paired-end reads. Processing in the source paper ran as follows. Demultiplexing of reads and collapsing into UMI-guided consensus sequences were performed with migec v1.2.7. With mixcr v2.1.11, UMI consensuses were aligned to TRA and TRB V and J templates and assembled into clonotypes. Clonotypes were classified as expanded or contracted when called significant by both edgeR and NoisET, with noise models trained on biological replicates. For edgeR calls, a false discovery rate-adjusted p below 0.01 and a log2 fold-change threshold of 1 were applied. PCA with hierarchical clustering of max-normalized trajectories of the 1000 most abundant clonotypes was used as exploratory dynamics analysis. Separately sequenced CD4+ and CD8+ repertoires were used to assign the CD4 or CD8 phenotype of responding clones. TCRdb handled the public reads itself, with Q25 trimming in fastp and clone calling in MiXCR, and kept productive beta chains. When rows share a CDR3 protein, they turn into one entry using the most common DNA and genes. TCRdb's processing, not the authors' own work, is the source of the V and J calls. Counted in this sample were 150,000 to 200,000 distinct CDR3 sequences; approximately 15% of them appeared once. The ten largest account for roughly 15% of the sample.

Source material: PBMCs or a T cell subset sorted from them (not recorded which). The chain links TRBV2 with TRBJ2-3; a tentative D match to TRBD2 spans 7 bases. The clonotype comes from an adult woman who had mild COVID-19 (a few samples of this study predate the infection). The sample titles of this study are shuffled in the database, so cell type and time point are left out; the donor was told from shared clones. The CDR3 in this case is CASTERGGPSTDTQYF. Here is the DNA: TGTGCCAGCACCGAAAGGGGGGGTCCGTCCACAGATACGCAGTATTTT.